Listed below are T cell receptor beta chains from one sample, sequenced in a study of cytomegalovirus exposure and HLA in healthy donors. Produced via immunoSEQ multiplex PCR; TCRdb's table is partial and in-frame only. This table has about 74,000 clones, less than 95% appearing once. Sequencing used PBMCs. The receptors were gathered from a woman aged 18-29 years in good health and CMV-seropositive. The CDR3 runs from the conserved cysteine through the conserved F or W. D genes are given only for firm matches.

TRBJ2-2,TRBD2,TRBV25-1,TGTGCCAGCGGGGTGCTAGCGGGAGCAACCGGGGAGCTGTTTTTT,CASGVLAGATGELFF
TRBJ2-1,.,TRBV6-1,TGTGCCAGCAGTGGTAGCGACCCGGTACCCTACAATGAGCAGTTCTTC,CASSGSDPVPYNEQFF
TRBJ2-3,.,TRBV29-1,TGCAGCACCCCAGGGGCCAGCACAGATACGCAGTATTTT,CSTPGASTDTQYF
TRBJ2-3,.,TRBV5-1,TGCGCCAGCAGCACGGGTTCCACAGATACGCAGTATTTT,CASSTGSTDTQYF
TRBJ1-2,.,TRBV19,TGTGCCAGTAGTATTCCTCCAGGGGGCTACACCTTC,CASSIPPGGYTF
TRBJ1-1,.,TRBV19,TGTGCCAGTAGTCCTTTGCCCGGGACACTGACTGAAGCTTTCTTT,CASSPLPGTLTEAFF
TRBJ1-5,TRBD1,TRBV27,TGTGCCAGCAGTTTATCTCCCAGGGGGGCAAATCAGCCCCAGCATTTT,CASSLSPRGANQPQHF
TRBJ1-2,.,TRBV29-1,TGCAGCGTTGAAGGCGGGGTTGGCTACACCTTC,CSVEGGVGYTF
TRBJ2-7,.,TRBV4-1,TGCGCCAGCAGCCACGCTACAGGGGAGGACTACGAGCAGTACTTC,CASSHATGEDYEQYF
TRBJ2-2,TRBD1,TRBV19,TGTGCCAGTAGTATAGATCTGGGGACAGGGCCCACCGGGGAGCTGTTTTTT,CASSIDLGTGPTGELFF
TRBJ1-2,TRBD1,TRBV6-5,TGTGCCAGCAGCCCCGTTCCGGGACAGGGGGACGGCTACACCTTC,CASSPVPGQGDGYTF